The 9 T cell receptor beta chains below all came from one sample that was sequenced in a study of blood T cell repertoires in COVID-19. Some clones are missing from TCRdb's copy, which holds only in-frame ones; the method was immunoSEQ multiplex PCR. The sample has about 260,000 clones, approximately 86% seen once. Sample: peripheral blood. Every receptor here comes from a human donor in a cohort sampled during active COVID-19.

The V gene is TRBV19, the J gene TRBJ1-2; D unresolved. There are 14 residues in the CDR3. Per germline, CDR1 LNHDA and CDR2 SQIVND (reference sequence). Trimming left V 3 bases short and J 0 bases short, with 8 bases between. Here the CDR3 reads CASSITVANYGYTF. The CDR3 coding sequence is TGTGCCAGTAGTATTACCGTAGCTAACTATGGCTACACCTTC.

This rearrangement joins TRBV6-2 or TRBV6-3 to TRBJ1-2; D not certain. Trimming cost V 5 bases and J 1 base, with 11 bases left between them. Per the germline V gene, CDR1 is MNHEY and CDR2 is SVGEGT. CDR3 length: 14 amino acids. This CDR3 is CASSLPGLNYGYTF. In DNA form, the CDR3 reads TGTGCCAGCAGTCTCCCAGGACTTAACTATGGCTACACCTTC.

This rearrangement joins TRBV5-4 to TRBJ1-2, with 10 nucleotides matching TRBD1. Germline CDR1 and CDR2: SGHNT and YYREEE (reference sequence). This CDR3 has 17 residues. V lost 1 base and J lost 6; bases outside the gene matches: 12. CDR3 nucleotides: TGTGCCAGCAGCTTGTGGGGGGGGACAGGGGATTTCGATGGCTACACCTTC. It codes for CASSLWGGTGDFDGYTF.

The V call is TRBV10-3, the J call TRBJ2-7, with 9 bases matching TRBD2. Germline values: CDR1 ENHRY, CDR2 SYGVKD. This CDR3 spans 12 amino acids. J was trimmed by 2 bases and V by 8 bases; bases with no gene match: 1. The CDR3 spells CAIAGGPYEQYF. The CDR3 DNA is TGTGCCATCGCGGGAGGGCCCTACGAGCAGTACTTC.

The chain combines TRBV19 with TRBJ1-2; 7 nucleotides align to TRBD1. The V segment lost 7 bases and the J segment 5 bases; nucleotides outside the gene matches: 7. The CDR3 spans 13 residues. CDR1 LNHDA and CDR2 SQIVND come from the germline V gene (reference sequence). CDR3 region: CASKIQGIYGYTF. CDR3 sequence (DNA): TGTGCCAGTAAGATACAGGGGATATATGGCTACACCTTC.

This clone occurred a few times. The CDR3 nucleotides read TGTGCCAGCAGCCCCTCGGGAGCGGGGGGAGATACGCAGTATTTT. Its translation: CASSPSGAGGDTQYF. V gene TRBV11-2 combines with J gene TRBJ2-3; 9 bases match TRBD2. In germline, CDR1 is SGHAT, CDR2 FQNNGV. The CDR3 runs to 15 residues. V trimming: 5 bases; J trimming: 5 bases; junction bases outside the gene matches: 8.

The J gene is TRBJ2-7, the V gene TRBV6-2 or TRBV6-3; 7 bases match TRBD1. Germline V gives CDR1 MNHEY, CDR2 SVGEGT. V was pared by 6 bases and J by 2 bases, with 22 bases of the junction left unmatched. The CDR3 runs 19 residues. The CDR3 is CASSSEGLIRGITPYEQYF. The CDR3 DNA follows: TGTGCCAGCAGCTCCGAGGGCCTAATCAGGGGGATCACCCCCTACGAGCAGTACTTC.

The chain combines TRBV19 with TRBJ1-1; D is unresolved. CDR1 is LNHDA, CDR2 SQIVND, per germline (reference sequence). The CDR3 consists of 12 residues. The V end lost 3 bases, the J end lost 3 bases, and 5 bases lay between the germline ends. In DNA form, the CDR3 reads TGTGCCAGTAGTATGGGCTACACTGAAGCTTTCTTT. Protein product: CASSMGYTEAFF. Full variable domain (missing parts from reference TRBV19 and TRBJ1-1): DGGITQSPKYLFRKEGQNVTLSCEQNLNHDAMYWYRQDPGQGLRLIYYSQIVNDFQKGDIAEGYSVSREKKESFPLTVTSAQKNPTAFYLCASSMGYTEAFFGQGTRLTVV.

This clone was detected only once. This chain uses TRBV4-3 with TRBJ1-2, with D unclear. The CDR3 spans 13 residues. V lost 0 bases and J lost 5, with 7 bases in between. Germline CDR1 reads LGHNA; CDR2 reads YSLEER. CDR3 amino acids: CASSQEGLYGYTF. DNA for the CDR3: TGCGCCAGCAGCCAAGAAGGACTGTATGGCTACACCTTC.